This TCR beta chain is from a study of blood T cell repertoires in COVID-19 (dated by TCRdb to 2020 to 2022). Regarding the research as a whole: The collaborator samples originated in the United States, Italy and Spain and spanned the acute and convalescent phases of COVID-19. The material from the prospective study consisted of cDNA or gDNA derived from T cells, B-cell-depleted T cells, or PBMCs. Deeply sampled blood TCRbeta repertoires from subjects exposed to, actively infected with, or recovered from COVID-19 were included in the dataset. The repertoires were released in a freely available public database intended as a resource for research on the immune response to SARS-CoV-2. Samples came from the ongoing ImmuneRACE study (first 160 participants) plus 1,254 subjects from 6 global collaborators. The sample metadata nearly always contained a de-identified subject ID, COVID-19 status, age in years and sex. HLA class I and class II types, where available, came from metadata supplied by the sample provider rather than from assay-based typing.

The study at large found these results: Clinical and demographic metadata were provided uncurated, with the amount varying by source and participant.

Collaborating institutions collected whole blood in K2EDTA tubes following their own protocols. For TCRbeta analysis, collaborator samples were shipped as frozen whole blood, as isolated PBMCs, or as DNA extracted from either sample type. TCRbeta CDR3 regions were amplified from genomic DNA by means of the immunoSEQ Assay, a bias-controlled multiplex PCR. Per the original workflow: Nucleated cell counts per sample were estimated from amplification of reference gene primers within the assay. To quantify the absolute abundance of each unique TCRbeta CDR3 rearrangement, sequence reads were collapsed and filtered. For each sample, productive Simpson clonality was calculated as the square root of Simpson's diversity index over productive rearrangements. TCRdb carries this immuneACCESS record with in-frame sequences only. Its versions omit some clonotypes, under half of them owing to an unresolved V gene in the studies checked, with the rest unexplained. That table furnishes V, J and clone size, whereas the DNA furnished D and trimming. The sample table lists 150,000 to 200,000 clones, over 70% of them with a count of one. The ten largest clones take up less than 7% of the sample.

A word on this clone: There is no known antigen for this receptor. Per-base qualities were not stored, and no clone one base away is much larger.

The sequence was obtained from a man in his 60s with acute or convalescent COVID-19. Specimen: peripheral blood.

The DNA sequence follows: TGTGCCACCAGTGAACAAGCGGGAGCAACCTACAATGAGCAGTTCTTC. It translates as CATSEQAGATYNEQFF. The chain joins TRBV24-1 to TRBJ2-1; TRBD2 fits 8 bases in the junction. The cysteine opens and the phenylalanine closes a CDR3 of 16 amino acids. The retained sequence is limited to the CDR3, 48 bases, with the frame set at the first base. Trimming takes 4 bases off V and 2 bases off J; junction bases not matched to a gene: 6. From a lookup of the germline V gene, CDR1 and CDR2 are KGHDR and SFDVKD.